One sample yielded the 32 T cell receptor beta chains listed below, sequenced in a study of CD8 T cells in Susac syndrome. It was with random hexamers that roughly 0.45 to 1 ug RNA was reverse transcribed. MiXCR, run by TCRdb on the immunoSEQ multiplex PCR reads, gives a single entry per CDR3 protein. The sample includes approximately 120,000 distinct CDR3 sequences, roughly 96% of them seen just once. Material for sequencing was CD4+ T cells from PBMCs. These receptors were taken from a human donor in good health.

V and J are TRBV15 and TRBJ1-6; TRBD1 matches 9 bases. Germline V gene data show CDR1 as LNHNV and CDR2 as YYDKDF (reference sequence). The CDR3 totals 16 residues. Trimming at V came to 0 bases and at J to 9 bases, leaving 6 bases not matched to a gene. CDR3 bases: TGTGCCACCAGCAGAGATCAGGACAGGGGAAGTTCACCCCTCCACTTT. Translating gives CATSRDQDRGSSPLHF.

CDR3 in amino acids: CASSSVAGFSYNEQFF. CDR3 DNA: TGTGCCAGCAGCTCAGTAGCGGGATTCTCCTACAATGAGCAGTTCTTC. V usage is TRBV7-6 and J usage is TRBJ2-1, with 8 bases identical to TRBD2. V dropped 4 bases and J dropped 0; count of bases not matched to a gene: 5. The CDR3 length is 16 residues. Germline V gives CDR1 SGHVS, CDR2 FNYEAQ.

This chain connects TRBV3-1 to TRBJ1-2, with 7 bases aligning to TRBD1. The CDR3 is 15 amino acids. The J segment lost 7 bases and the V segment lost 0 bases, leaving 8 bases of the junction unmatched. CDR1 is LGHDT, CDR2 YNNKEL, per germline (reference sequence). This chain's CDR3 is CASSQEPTGVGGYTF. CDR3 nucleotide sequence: TGTGCCAGCAGCCAAGAACCTACAGGGGTGGGTGGCTACACCTTC.

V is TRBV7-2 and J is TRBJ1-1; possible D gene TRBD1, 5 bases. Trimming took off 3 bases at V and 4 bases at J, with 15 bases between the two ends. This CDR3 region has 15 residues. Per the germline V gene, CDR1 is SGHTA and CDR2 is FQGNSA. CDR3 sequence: CASSFPGRRFTEAFF. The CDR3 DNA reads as TGTGCCAGCAGCTTCCCAGGGCGAAGGTTCACTGAAGCTTTCTTT. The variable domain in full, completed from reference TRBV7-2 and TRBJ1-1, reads GAGVSQSPSNKVTEKGKDVELRCDPISGHTALYWYRQSLGQGLEFLIYFQGNSAPDKSGLPSDRFSAERTGGSVSTLTIQRTQQEDSAVYLCASSFPGRRFTEAFFGQGTRLTVV.

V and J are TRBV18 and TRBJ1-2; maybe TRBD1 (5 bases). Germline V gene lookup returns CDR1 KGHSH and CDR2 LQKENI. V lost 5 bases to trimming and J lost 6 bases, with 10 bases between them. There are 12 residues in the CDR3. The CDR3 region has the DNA TGTGCCAGCTCAGTTTCGGGGCATGGCTACACCTTC. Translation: CASSVSGHGYTF.

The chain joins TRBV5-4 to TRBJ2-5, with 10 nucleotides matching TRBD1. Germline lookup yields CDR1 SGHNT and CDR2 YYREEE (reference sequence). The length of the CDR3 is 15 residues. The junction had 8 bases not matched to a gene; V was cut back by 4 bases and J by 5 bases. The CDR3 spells CASSPDRGQRETQYF. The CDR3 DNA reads TGTGCCAGCAGCCCAGACAGGGGGCAACGGGAGACCCAGTACTTC.

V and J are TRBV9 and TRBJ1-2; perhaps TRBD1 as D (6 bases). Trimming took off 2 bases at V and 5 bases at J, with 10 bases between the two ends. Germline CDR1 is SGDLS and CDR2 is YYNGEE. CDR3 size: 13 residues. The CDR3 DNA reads TGTGCCAGCAGCGTTAGCCAGGGGTATGGCTACACCTTC. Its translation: CASSVSQGYGYTF.

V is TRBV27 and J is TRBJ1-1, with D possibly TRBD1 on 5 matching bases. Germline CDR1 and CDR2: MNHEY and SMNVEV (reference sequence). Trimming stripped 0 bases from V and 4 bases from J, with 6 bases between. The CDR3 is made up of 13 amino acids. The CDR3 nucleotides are TGTGCCAGCAGTTTATCAAGGGGCACTGAAGCTTTCTTT. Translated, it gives CASSLSRGTEAFF.

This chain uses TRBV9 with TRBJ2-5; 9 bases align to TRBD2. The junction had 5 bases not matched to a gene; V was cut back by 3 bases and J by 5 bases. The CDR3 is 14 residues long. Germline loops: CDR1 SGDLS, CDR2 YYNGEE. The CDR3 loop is CASSAGLAGETQYF. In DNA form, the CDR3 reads TGTGCCAGCAGCGCGGGACTAGCTGGGGAGACCCAGTACTTC.

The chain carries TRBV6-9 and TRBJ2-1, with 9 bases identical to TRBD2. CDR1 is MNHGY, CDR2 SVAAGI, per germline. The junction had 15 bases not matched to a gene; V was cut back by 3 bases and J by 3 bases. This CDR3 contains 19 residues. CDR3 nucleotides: TGTGCCAGCAGTTACCACCCCCCCCCGCGGGAGGGCCTCTACAATGAGCAGTTCTTC. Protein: CASSYHPPPREGLYNEQFF.

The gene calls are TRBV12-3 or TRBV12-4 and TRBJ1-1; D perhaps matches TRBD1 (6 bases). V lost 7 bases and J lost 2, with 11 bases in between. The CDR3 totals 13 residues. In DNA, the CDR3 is TGTGCCAGCACTCTGACAGGAAACACTGAAGCTTTCTTT. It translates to CASTLTGNTEAFF.

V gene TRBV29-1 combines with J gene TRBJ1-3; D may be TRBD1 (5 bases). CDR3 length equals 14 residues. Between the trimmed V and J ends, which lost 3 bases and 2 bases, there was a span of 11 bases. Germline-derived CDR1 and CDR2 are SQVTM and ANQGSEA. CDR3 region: CSVEEGTAGNTIYF. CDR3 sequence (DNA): TGCAGCGTTGAGGAAGGGACGGCTGGAAACACCATATATTTT.

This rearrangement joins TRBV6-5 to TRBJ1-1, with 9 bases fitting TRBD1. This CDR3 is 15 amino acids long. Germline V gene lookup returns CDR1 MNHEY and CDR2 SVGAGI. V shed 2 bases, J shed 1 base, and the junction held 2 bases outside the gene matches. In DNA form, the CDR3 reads TGTGCCAGCAGTTACGCGGGACAGGGGAACACTGAAGCTTTCTTT. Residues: CASSYAGQGNTEAFF.

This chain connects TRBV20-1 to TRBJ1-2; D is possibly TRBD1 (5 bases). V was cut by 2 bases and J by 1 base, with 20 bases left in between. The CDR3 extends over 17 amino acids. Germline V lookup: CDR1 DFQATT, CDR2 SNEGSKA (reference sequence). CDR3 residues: CSARLGEGYVRNYGYTF. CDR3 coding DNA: TGCAGTGCTAGACTAGGGGAAGGTTATGTTCGTAACTATGGCTACACCTTC.

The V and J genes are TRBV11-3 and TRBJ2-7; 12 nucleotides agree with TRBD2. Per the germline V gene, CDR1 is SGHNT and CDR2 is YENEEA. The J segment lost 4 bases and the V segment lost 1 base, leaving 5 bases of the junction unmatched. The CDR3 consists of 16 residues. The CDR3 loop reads CASSLGGLAGKYEQYF. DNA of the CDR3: TGTGCCAGCAGCTTAGGCGGACTAGCGGGAAAGTACGAGCAGTACTTC.

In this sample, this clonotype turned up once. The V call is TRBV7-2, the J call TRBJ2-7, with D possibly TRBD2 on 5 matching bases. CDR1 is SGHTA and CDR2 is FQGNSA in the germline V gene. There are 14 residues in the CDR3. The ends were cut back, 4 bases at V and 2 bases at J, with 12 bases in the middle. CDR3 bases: TGTGCCAGCAGCTCCCAGGTCGGGACCTACGAGCAGTACTTC. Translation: CASSSQVGTYEQYF.

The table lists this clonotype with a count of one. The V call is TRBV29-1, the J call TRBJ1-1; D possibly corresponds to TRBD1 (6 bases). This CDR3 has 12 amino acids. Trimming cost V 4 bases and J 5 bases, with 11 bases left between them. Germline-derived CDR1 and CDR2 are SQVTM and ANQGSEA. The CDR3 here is CSVGTETTEAFF. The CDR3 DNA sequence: TGCAGCGTTGGGACAGAAACAACTGAAGCTTTCTTT.

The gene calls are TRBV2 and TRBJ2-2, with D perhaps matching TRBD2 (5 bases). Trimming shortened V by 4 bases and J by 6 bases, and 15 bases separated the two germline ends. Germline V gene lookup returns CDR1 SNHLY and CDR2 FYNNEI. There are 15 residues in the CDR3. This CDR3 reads CASSVPAGGPGELFF. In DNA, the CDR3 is TGTGCCAGCAGTGTCCCCGCTGGCGGGCCCGGGGAGCTGTTTTTT.

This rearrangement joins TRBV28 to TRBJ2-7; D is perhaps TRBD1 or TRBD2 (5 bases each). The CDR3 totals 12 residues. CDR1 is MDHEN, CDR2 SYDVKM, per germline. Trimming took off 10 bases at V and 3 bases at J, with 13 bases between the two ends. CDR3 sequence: CATRDPNYEQYF. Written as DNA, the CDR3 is TGTGCCACCCGGGACCCGAACTACGAGCAGTACTTC.

For the CDR3, the DNA is TGTGCCAGCAGCTTAGTGCAGGGATCCACTGAAGCTTTCTTT. It encodes CASSLVQGSTEAFF. The chain joins TRBV7-2 to TRBJ1-1; D perhaps matches TRBD1 (5 bases). This CDR3 contains 14 residues. Between the trimmed V and J ends, which lost 1 base and 4 bases, there was a span of 10 bases. Germline V CDR1 and CDR2: SGHTA, FQGNSA.

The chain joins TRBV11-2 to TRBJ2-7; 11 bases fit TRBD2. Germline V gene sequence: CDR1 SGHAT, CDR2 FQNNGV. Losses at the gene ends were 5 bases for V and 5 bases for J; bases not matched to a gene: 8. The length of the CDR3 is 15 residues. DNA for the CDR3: TGTGCCAGCAGCCTTAGCGGGAGGGCCGGAGACGAGCAGTACTTC. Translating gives CASSLSGRAGDEQYF.

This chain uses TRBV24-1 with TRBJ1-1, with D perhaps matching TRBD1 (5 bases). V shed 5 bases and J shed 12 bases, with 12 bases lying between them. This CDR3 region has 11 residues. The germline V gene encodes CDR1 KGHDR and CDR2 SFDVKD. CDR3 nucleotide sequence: TGTGCCACCAGTGGGAGGGACGGGCCTTTCTTT. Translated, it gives CATSGRDGPFF.

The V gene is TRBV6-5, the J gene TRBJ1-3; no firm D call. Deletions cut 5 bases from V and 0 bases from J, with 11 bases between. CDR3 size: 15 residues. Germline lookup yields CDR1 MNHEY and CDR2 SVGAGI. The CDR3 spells CASSPDRGSGNTIYF. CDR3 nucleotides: TGTGCCAGCAGTCCGGACCGTGGCTCTGGAAACACCATATATTTT.

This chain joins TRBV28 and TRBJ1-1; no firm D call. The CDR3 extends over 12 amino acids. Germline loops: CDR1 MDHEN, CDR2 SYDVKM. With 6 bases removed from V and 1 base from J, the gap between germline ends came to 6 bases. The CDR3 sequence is CASSTANTEAFF. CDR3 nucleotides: TGTGCCAGCAGCACGGCGAACACTGAAGCTTTCTTT.

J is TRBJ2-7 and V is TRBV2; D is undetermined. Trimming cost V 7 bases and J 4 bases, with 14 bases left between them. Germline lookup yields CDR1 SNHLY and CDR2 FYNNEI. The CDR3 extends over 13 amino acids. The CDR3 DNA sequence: TGTGCCAGCAATAACCAAAAGGTGTACGAGCAGTACTTC. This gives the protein CASNNQKVYEQYF.

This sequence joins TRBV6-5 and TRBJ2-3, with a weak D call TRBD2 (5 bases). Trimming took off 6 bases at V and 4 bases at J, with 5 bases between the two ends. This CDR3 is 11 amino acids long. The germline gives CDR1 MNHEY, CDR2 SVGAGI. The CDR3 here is CASREADTQYF. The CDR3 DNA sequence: TGTGCCAGCAGGGAGGCAGATACGCAGTATTTT.

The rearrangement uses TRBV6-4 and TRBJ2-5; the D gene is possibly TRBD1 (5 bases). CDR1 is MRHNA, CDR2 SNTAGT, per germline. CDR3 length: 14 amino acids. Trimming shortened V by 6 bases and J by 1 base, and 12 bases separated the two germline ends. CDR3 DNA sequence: TGTGCCAGCAGGGACGACAGAGCCCAAGAGACCCAGTACTTC. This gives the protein CASRDDRAQETQYF.

The CDR3: CASSSRLAGGLSYEQYF. CDR3 bases: TGTGCCAGCAGCTCGAGGCTAGCGGGGGGACTTTCCTACGAGCAGTACTTC. This chain connects TRBV7-9 to TRBJ2-7; 11 positions agree with TRBD2. V shed 4 bases, J shed 1 base, and the junction held 9 bases outside the gene matches. CDR1 and CDR2 from the germline V gene are SEHNR and FQNEAQ (reference sequence). CDR3 length equals 17 residues.

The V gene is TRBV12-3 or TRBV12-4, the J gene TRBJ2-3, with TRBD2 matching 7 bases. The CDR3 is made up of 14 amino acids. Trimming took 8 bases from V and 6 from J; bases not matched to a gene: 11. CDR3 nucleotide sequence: TGTGCCAGCGGGGCTAGCGGCCCCAGGGATACGCAGTATTTT. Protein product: CASGASGPRDTQYF.

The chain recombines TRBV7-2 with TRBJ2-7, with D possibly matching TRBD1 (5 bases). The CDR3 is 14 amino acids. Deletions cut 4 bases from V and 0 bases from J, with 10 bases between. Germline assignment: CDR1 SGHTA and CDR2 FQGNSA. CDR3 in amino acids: CASSWGRSSYEQYF. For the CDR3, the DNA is TGTGCCAGCAGCTGGGGCCGGAGCTCCTACGAGCAGTACTTC.

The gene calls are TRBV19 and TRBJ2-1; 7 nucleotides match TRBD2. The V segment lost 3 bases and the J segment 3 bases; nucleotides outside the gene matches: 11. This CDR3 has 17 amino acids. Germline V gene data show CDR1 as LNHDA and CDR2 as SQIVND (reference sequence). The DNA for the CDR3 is TGTGCCAGTAGTATTTCTGGCCTAGCGGTTAACTACAATGAGCAGTTCTTC. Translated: CASSISGLAVNYNEQFF.

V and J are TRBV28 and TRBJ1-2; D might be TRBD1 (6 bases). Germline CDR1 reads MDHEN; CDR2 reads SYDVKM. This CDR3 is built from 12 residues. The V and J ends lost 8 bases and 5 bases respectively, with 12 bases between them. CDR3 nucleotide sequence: TGTGCCAGCCGGACAGACACATATGGCTACACCTTC. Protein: CASRTDTYGYTF.